This T cell receptor (beta chain) is from a study of memory CD4+ T cells and cytomegalovirus serostatus. Single viable CD3+CD4+CD8-CD45RO+ cells were sorted as the memory CD4+ T cells. Clones were read by immunoSEQ multiplex PCR, and TCRdb kept only the in-frame ones, dropping some. The top ten hold approximately 0.43% of the sample, which has tens of thousands of clones, around 76% seen once. Germline trimming cut 10 bases from V and 9 bases from J; bases unmatched to any gene: 9. CDR3 length: 13 residues. The V gene's germline CDR1 is LNHDA and CDR2 SQIVND (reference sequence). The receptor was derived from an adult in good health and CMV-seronegative. Sequencing was performed on memory CD4+ T cells from blood. The V gene is TRBV19, the J gene TRBJ1-5; 10 positions match TRBD1. The CDR3 DNA sequence: TGTGCCACCCAGCGGGACAGGGGTCCGCCCCAGCATTTT. This gives the protein CATQRDRGPPQHF.